The clone carrying this TCR beta chain was observed once. Repertoires were generated with immunoSEQ multiplex PCR, while TCRdb's copy carries only in-frame clones and drops some. Of about 92,000 clones listed, roughly 86% are singletons. The data are from a study of control samples from healthy donors and cancer patients. V was shortened by 5 bases and J by 8 bases, with 12 bases between the two germline ends. CDR3 length: 11 residues. Per the germline V gene, CDR1 is DFQATT and CDR2 is SNEGSKA (reference sequence). The sequenced sample was blood. The chain recombines TRBV20-1 with TRBJ1-1; the D is unclear. This sequence was found in a woman aged 55-69 years in good health. The CDR3, as DNA: TGCAGTGCTTACTCAGGTGCCGAAGCTTTCTTT. This gives the protein CSAYSGAEAFF.